Listed here is a single TCR beta chain. V was pared by 3 bases and J by 0 bases, with 6 bases of the junction left unmatched. Germline V lookup: CDR1 MDHEN, CDR2 SYDVKM. The CDR3 consists of 19 residues. Each CDR3 protein gets one entry after TCRdb re-called the 5' RACE reads with MiXCR. The sample carries tens of thousands of distinct CDR3 sequences, around 9.9% recorded once. This entry is derived from a study of early T cells in non-severe SARS-CoV-2 infection. The sequence was collected from an adult who was a healthcare worker with PCR-confirmed SARS-CoV-2 infection or an uninfected control (not recorded which). The material sequenced was whole blood. The chain employs TRBV28 and TRBJ2-3; 16 nucleotides agree with TRBD2. The CDR3 DNA sequence: TGTGCCAGCAGTTTGGGGAGGGGACTAGCGGGAGGGAGCACAGATACGCAGTATTTT. Its translation: CASSLGRGLAGGSTDTQYF.